The 29 T cell receptor beta chains presented below share a single source sample, sequenced in a study of T cell changes during pregnancy in multiple sclerosis. Measured with immunoSEQ multiplex PCR; TCRdb has only the in-frame clones, and not every one. Of tens of thousands of clones listed, 92% are singletons. This sample comprised CD8+ T cells from peripheral blood mononuclear cells, obtained before pregnancy. These TCRs come from a female donor with multiple sclerosis, enrolled in a pregnancy study.

The chain employs TRBV4-2 and TRBJ2-7; TRBD1 matches 7 bases. J gave up 0 bases and V 0 bases, and 2 bases lay outside the gene matches. Germline assignment: CDR1 LGHNA and CDR2 YNFKEQ. The CDR3 runs 15 residues. DNA for the CDR3: TGTGCCAGCAGCCAAGAAGGGGGCTACTCCTACGAGCAGTACTTC. It yields the protein CASSQEGGYSYEQYF.

The rearrangement uses TRBV27 and TRBJ1-5; D is possibly TRBD1 (5 bases). Germline CDR1 MNHEY, CDR2 SMNVEV (reference sequence). The V gene lost 5 bases and the J gene lost 7 bases, with 15 bases spanning the gap. CDR3 length equals 14 residues. CDR3 sequence reads: CASSHTDGGQPQHF. CDR3 in DNA: TGTGCCAGCAGTCATACGGACGGGGGACAGCCCCAGCATTTT.

V is TRBV10-3 and J is TRBJ2-1; no clear D. CDR3 length: 13 residues. CDR1 is ENHRY, CDR2 SYGVKD, per germline. Deletions cut 4 bases from V and 4 bases from J, with 8 bases between. The CDR3 loop reads CAISATAYNEQFF. Written as DNA, the CDR3 is TGTGCCATCAGTGCGACTGCGTACAATGAGCAGTTCTTC.

J is TRBJ2-1 and V is TRBV2; D may be TRBD2 (6 bases). This CDR3 is built from 14 residues. CDR1 and CDR2 from the germline V gene are SNHLY and FYNNEI. Trimming took off 5 bases at V and 4 bases at J, with 12 bases between the two ends. This CDR3 is CASSSSVKYNEQFF. CDR3 bases: TGTGCCAGCAGTTCTAGCGTGAAATACAATGAGCAGTTCTTC.

J is TRBJ2-7 and V is TRBV18; 8 nucleotides agree with TRBD1. With 6 bases clipped from V and 4 bases from J, the junction kept 8 bases outside the gene matches. This CDR3 has 14 residues. CDR1 and CDR2 (germline): KGHSH, LQKENI. The CDR3 is CASSHRGRWYEQYF. DNA for the CDR3: TGTGCCAGCTCCCACAGGGGGAGGTGGTACGAGCAGTACTTC.

This clone was observed a handful of times. The genes are TRBV19 and TRBJ1-1; TRBD1 is a possible D gene (6 bases). Per the germline V gene, CDR1 is LNHDA and CDR2 is SQIVND (reference sequence). This CDR3 is built from 11 residues. V was clipped by 7 bases and J by 8 bases, with 11 bases between them. CDR3 in amino acids: CASIAGTEAFF. The DNA of the CDR3 is TGTGCCAGTATAGCCGGGACAGAAGCTTTCTTT.

The rearrangement joins TRBV4-2 to TRBJ2-2; 8 positions agree with TRBD2. The CDR3 is 18 amino acids. Germline V lookup: CDR1 LGHNA, CDR2 YNFKEQ. V was clipped by 0 bases and J by 2 bases; unmatched bases: 8. The CDR3 spells CASSQDYRTSLNTGELFF. In DNA form, the CDR3 reads TGTGCCAGCAGCCAAGATTACCGGACTAGCCTTAACACCGGGGAGCTGTTTTTT.

The rearrangement uses TRBV27 and TRBJ2-1, with D perhaps TRBD1 (6 bases). The V end was cut by 6 bases, the J end by 8 bases, with 20 bases between. Germline CDR1 MNHEY, CDR2 SMNVEV (reference sequence). The length of the CDR3 is 15 residues. CDR3 amino acids: CASSQTGSPVHEQFF. The CDR3 coding sequence is TGTGCCAGCAGCCAAACAGGGTCCCCCGTCCATGAGCAGTTCTTC.

V usage is TRBV7-8 and J usage is TRBJ1-2; TRBD1 is a possible D gene (6 bases). V lost 1 base and J lost 3, with 9 bases in between. This CDR3 contains 14 residues. In germline, CDR1 is SGHVS, CDR2 FQNEAQ. The CDR3 DNA sequence: TGTGCCAGCAGCTTAGGGACAGACTACTATGGCTACACCTTC. Amino acid sequence: CASSLGTDYYGYTF.

The rearrangement uses TRBV13 and TRBJ1-1; 9 bases fit TRBD1. The CDR3 runs to 17 residues. Germline values: CDR1 PRHDT, CDR2 FYEKMQ (reference sequence). J was trimmed by 1 base and V by 0 bases; bases with no gene match: 6. CDR3 protein: CASSLGTGGQRNTEAFF. For the CDR3, the DNA is TGTGCCAGCAGCTTAGGGACAGGGGGTCAAAGGAACACTGAAGCTTTCTTT. Together with reference TRBV13 and TRBJ1-1, the CDR3 gives the full variable domain: AAGVIQSPRHLIKEKRETATLKCYPIPRHDTVYWYQQGPGQDPQFLISFYEKMQSDKGSIPDRFSAQQFSDYHSELNMSSLELGDSALYFCASSLGTGGQRNTEAFFGQGTRLTVV.

Here the CDR3 reads CASSQVEGRHEQYF. CDR3 bases: TGCGCCAGCAGCCAGGTTGAGGGGAGGCACGAGCAGTACTTC. The genes are TRBV4-1 and TRBJ2-7; possibly TRBD2 for D (6 bases). Per germline, CDR1 MGHRA and CDR2 YSYEKL. V was shortened by 3 bases and J by 5 bases, with 14 bases between the two germline ends. This CDR3 contains 14 residues.

A remark on this clone: The identical CDR3 is also encoded by other nucleotide sequences in the sample. The genes are TRBV4-1 and TRBJ1-3; perhaps TRBD1 as D (6 bases). V lost 0 bases, J lost 0 bases, and 6 bases lay in between. Germline CDR1 is MGHRA and CDR2 is YSYEKL. CDR3 size: 15 residues. The DNA of the CDR3 is TGCGCCAGCAGCCAAGACAGGGGCTCTGGAAACACCATATATTTT. Translating gives CASSQDRGSGNTIYF.

This clone was counted once. The chain carries TRBV11-2 and TRBJ2-1, with 12 positions matching TRBD2. The length of the CDR3 is 15 residues. V shed 2 bases and J 9 bases; nucleotides not matched to a gene: 5. The germline V gene has CDR1 SGHAT and CDR2 FQNNGV. The CDR3: CASSLSSGRASEQFF. Written as DNA, the CDR3 is TGTGCCAGCAGCTTATCTAGCGGGAGGGCCAGTGAGCAGTTCTTC. The full variable domain, with the rest looked up from reference TRBV11-2 and TRBJ2-1, is EAGVAQSPRYKIIEKRQSVAFWCNPISGHATLYWYQQILGQGPKLLIQFQNNGVVDDSQLPKDRFSAERLKGVDSTLKIQPAKLEDSAVYLCASSLSSGRASEQFFGPGTRLTVL.

The V gene is TRBV7-6, the J gene TRBJ2-1; 7 bases map to TRBD1. Trimming cost V 3 bases and J 6 bases; bases outside gene matches: 5. The CDR3 sequence is 14 residues long. Germline lookup yields CDR1 SGHVS and CDR2 FNYEAQ. DNA of the CDR3: TGTGCCAGCAGCTTTCAGACAGGGCGCAATGAGCAGTTCTTC. It codes for CASSFQTGRNEQFF.

V usage is TRBV27 and J usage is TRBJ2-2, with 8 bases matching TRBD1. The CDR3 consists of 14 residues. The germline V gene has CDR1 MNHEY and CDR2 SMNVEV (reference sequence). V shed 4 bases, J shed 9 bases, and the junction held 7 bases outside the gene matches. The DNA of the CDR3 is TGTGCCAGCAGTTACGACCAGGGGGCGAGGGAGCTGTTTTTT. Its translation: CASSYDQGARELFF.

The chain joins TRBV11-3 to TRBJ1-1, with 7 bases lining up with TRBD1. V was clipped by 5 bases and J by 5 bases; unmatched bases: 8. CDR1 is SGHNT and CDR2 is YENEEA in the germline V gene. This CDR3 is 14 amino acids long. CDR3 amino acids: CASSPLGQPTEAFF. The CDR3 coding sequence is TGTGCCAGCAGCCCCCTGGGACAGCCAACTGAAGCTTTCTTT.

The chain carries TRBV11-1 and TRBJ1-6; 8 bases align to TRBD1. Trimming took 5 bases from V and 5 from J; bases not matched to a gene: 2. The CDR3 is 14 amino acids. From germline, CDR1 is SGHAT and CDR2 FQDESV (reference sequence). The CDR3 protein is CASSRTGNNSPLHF. The DNA of the CDR3 is TGTGCCAGCAGCCGGACAGGGAATAATTCACCCCTCCACTTT.

The chain joins TRBV4-1 to TRBJ1-1; 10 positions agree with TRBD1. The V segment lost 2 bases and the J segment 1 base; nucleotides outside the gene matches: 13. The CDR3 consists of 19 residues. Germline CDR1 reads MGHRA; CDR2 reads YSYEKL. The CDR3 protein is CASSQLTPGQGLTNTEAFF. The CDR3 DNA is TGCGCCAGCAGCCAACTCACCCCGGGACAGGGGCTGACGAACACTGAAGCTTTCTTT.

The table lists this clone with a count of one. The V and J genes are TRBV10-1 and TRBJ2-7; 8 bases align to TRBD2. Trimming cost V 7 bases and J 4 bases; bases outside gene matches: 12. CDR1 and CDR2 from the germline V gene are WNHNN and SYGVQD (reference sequence). This CDR3 contains 15 residues. DNA of the CDR3: TGCGCCAGCATCCCCGGGACTAGGGACGAATACGAGCAGTACTTC. It yields the protein CASIPGTRDEYEQYF.

The chain uses TRBV15 and TRBJ2-7, with 9 positions matching TRBD1. The CDR3 is 14 amino acids. Germline assignment: CDR1 LNHNV and CDR2 YYDKDF (reference sequence). The junction had 2 bases not matched to a gene; V was cut back by 0 bases and J by 5 bases. The CDR3: CATSRDGTGNEQYF. Here the CDR3 DNA reads TGTGCCACCAGCAGAGATGGGACAGGGAACGAGCAGTACTTC. The variable domain in full, completed from reference TRBV15 and TRBJ2-7, reads DAMVIQNPRYQVTQFGKPVTLSCSQTLNHNVMYWYQQKSSQAPKLLFHYYDKDFNNEADTPDNFQSRRPNTSFCFLDIRSPGLGDTAMYLCATSRDGTGNEQYFGPGTRLTVT.

The chain uses TRBV6-6 and TRBJ1-5; 9 nucleotides line up with TRBD1. With V trimmed by 6 bases and J by 7 bases, 10 bases remained unmatched. Germline CDR1 MNHNY, CDR2 SVGAGI (reference sequence). The CDR3 has 15 residues. CDR3 in DNA: TGTGCCAGCAGAGCGGGGACAGGGCGTCAGCAGCCCCAGCATTTT. Translated, it gives CASRAGTGRQQPQHF.

The rearrangement uses TRBV7-9 and TRBJ1-4; 7 bases are shared with TRBD1. Germline loops: CDR1 SEHNR, CDR2 FQNEAQ (reference sequence). The CDR3 runs 16 residues. The trim removed 4 bases at V and 6 bases at J, leaving 11 bases unmatched. The DNA for the CDR3 is TGTGCCAGCAGCTCCCGGGACAAGGGGGCTCATGAAAAACTGTTTTTT. Translation gives CASSSRDKGAHEKLFF.

This clone has more than one count but fewer than ten. V gene TRBV29-1 combines with J gene TRBJ1-2; maybe TRBD1 (6 bases). Germline V gene data show CDR1 as SQVTM and CDR2 as ANQGSEA. The CDR3 contains 19 residues. The V gene lost 0 bases and the J gene lost 5 bases, with 28 bases spanning the gap. The chain's CDR3 is CSVEDRIVFEQGAVYGYTF. The CDR3 bases are TGCAGCGTTGAAGATCGGATTGTTTTTGAACAGGGTGCAGTATATGGCTACACCTTC.

J is TRBJ1-2 and V is TRBV7-2; weak D call: TRBD1 (5 bases). V was pared by 3 bases and J by 5 bases, with 25 bases between. The CDR3 totals 18 residues. The germline V gene encodes CDR1 SGHTA and CDR2 FQGNSA. The CDR3 region has the DNA TGTGCCAGCAGCTTGTCTCGGGGGGTATCAGAGTTCTTTTATGGCTACACCTTC. Its translation is CASSLSRGVSEFFYGYTF.

The V gene is TRBV7-9, the J gene TRBJ1-1, with D maybe TRBD1 (5 bases). The germline CDR1 and CDR2 sequences are SEHNR and FQNEAQ (reference sequence). The CDR3 loop spans 13 amino acids. The germline V and J ends were trimmed by 7 bases and 6 bases, with 15 bases remaining between them. CDR3 nucleotide sequence: TGTGCCAGCATTATCCAGGGTGCGGCTGAAGCTTTCTTT. As protein: CASIIQGAAEAFF. The variable domain in full, with the rest retrieved from reference TRBV7-9 and TRBJ1-1, is DTGVSQNPRHKITKRGQNVTFRCDPISEHNRLYWYRQTLGQGPEFLTYFQNEAQLEKSRLLSDRFSAERPKGSFSTLEIQRTEQGDSAMYLCASIIQGAAEAFFGQGTRLTVV.

CDR3: CASSRPTSGMDEQYF. The DNA for the CDR3 is TGTGCCAGCAGCAGGCCAACTAGCGGGATGGACGAGCAGTACTTC. V is TRBV21-1 and J is TRBJ2-7; TRBD2 is taken as the D call from the table, unchecked against the DNA. TRBV21-1 is labeled a pseudogene. This CDR3 has 15 residues.

The rearrangement uses TRBV7-9 and TRBJ2-1, with 7 bases aligning to TRBD1. Losses at the gene ends were 5 bases for V and 3 bases for J; bases not matched to a gene: 4. This CDR3 region has 14 residues. Germline V gene lookup returns CDR1 SEHNR and CDR2 FQNEAQ (reference sequence). In DNA form, the CDR3 reads TGTGCCAGCAGCCCGAGGGACAGCTACAATGAGCAGTTCTTC. Translated: CASSPRDSYNEQFF.

The genes are TRBV13 and TRBJ2-3, with D unclear. Looked up from germline, CDR1 is PRHDT and CDR2 is FYEKMQ (reference sequence). The CDR3 spans 14 residues. Trimming shortened V by 0 bases and J by 4 bases, and 8 bases separated the two germline ends. The CDR3 loop is CASSLGPTSDTQYF. CDR3 nucleotides: TGTGCCAGCAGCTTAGGCCCTACTTCAGATACGCAGTATTTT.

V and J are TRBV4-1 and TRBJ1-3; D unresolved. The V gene's germline CDR1 is MGHRA and CDR2 YSYEKL. The CDR3 is made up of 16 amino acids. V was clipped by 0 bases and J by 2 bases, with 11 bases between them. The CDR3 region has the DNA TGCGCCAGCAGCCAAGAAGAGACATTTACTGGAAACACCATATATTTT. It translates to CASSQEETFTGNTIYF.